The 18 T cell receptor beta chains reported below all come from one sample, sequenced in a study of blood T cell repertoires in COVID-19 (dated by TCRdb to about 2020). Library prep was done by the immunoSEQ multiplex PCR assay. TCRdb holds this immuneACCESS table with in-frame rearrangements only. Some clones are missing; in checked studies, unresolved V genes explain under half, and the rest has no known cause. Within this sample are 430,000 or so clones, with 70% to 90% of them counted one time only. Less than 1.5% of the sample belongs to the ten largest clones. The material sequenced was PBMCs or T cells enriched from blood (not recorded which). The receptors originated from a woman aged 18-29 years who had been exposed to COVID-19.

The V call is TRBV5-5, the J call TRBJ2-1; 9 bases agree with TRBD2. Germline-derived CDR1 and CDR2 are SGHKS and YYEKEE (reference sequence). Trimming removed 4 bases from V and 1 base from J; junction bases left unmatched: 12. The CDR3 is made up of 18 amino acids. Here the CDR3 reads CASSERGGAGGSYNEQFF. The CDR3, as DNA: TGTGCCAGCAGCGAGAGGGGTGGAGCGGGAGGATCCTACAATGAGCAGTTCTTC.

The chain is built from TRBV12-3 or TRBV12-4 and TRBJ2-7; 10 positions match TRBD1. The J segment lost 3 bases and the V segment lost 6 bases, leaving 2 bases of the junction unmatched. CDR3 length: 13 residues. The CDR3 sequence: CASRTGGFYEQYF. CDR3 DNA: TGTGCCAGCAGGACAGGGGGCTTCTACGAGCAGTACTTC.

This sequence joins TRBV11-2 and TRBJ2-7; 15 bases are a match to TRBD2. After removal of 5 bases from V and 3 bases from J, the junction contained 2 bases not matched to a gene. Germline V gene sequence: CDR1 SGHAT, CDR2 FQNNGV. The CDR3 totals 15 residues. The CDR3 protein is CASSGLAGGNYEQYF. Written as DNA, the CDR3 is TGTGCCAGCAGCGGACTAGCGGGGGGGAACTACGAGCAGTACTTC.

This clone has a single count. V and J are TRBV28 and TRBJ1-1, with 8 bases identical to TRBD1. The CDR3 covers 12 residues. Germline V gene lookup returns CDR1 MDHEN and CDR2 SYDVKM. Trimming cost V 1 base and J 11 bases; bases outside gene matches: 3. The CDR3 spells CASSLSGQGAFF. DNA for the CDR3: TGTGCCAGCAGTTTATCTGGACAGGGCGCTTTCTTT. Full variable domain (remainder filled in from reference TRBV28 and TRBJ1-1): DVKVTQSSRYLVKRTGEKVFLECVQDMDHENMFWYRQDPGLGLRLIYFSYDVKMKEKGDIPEGYSVSREKKERFSLILESASTNQTSMYLCASSLSGQGAFFGQGTRLTVV.

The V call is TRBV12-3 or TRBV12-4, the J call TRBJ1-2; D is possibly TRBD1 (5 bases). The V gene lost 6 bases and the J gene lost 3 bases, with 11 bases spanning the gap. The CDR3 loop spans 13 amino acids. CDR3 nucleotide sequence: TGTGCCAGCAGCTTCCCGGGGGACTATGGCTACACCTTC. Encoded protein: CASSFPGDYGYTF.

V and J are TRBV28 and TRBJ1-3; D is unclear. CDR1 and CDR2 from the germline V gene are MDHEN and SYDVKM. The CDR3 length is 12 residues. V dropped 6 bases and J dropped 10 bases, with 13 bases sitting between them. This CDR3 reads CASRPSGKTIYF. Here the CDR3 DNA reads TGTGCCAGCAGGCCGTCGGGGAAGACCATATATTTT.

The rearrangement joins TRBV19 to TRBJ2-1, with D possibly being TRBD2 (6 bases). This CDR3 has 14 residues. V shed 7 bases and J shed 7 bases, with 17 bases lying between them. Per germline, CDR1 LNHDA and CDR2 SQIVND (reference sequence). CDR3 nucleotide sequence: TGTGCCAGTACCGCGGGAAGGGGTTTGAATGAGCAGTTCTTC. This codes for CASTAGRGLNEQFF.

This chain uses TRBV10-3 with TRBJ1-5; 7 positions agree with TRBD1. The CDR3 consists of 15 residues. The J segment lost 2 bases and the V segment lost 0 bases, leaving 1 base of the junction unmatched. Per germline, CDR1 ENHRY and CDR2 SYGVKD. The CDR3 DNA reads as TGTGCCATCAGTGAGTCGGACAGGCGCAATCAGCCCCAGCATTTT. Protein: CAISESDRRNQPQHF.

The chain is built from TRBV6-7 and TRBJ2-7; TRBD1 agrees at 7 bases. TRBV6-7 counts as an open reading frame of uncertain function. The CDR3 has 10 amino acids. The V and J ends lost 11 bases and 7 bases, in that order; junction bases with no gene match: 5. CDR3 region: CASGGREQYF. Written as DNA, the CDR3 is TGTGCCTCAGGGGGTAGAGAGCAGTACTTC.

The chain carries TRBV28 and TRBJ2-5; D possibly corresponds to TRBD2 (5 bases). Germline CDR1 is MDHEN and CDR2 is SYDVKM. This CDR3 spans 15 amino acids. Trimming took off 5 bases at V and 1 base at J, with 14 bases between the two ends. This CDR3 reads CASSQTFGSQETQYF. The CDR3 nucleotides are TGTGCCAGCAGTCAGACTTTTGGGAGCCAAGAGACCCAGTACTTC.

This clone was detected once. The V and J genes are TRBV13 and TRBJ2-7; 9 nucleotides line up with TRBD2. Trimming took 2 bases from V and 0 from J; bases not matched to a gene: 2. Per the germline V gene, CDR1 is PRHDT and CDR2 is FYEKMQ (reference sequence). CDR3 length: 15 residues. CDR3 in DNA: TGTGCCAGCAGCTTATATAGCGGGGGCTCCTACGAGCAGTACTTC. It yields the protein CASSLYSGGSYEQYF.

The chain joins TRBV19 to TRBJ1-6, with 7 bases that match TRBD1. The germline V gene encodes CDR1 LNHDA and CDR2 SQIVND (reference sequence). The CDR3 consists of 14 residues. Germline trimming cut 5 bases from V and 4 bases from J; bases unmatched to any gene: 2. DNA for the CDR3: TGTGCCAGTAGTCGGACAGGTTATAATTCACCCCTCCACTTT. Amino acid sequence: CASSRTGYNSPLHF.

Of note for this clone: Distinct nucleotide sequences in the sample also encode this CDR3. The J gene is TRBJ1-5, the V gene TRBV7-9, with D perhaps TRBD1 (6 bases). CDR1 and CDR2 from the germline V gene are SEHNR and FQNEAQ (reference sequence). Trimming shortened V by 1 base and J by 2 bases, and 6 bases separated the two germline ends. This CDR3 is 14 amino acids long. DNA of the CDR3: TGTGCCAGCAGCTTAGGGACAGGCAATCAGCCCCAGCATTTT. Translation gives CASSLGTGNQPQHF.

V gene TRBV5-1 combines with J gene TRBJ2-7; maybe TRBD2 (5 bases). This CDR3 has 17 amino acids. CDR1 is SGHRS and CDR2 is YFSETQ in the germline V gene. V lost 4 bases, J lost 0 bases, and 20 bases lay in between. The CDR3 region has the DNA TGCGCCAGCAGCCCGTTCGAGGGAGCGCAGAGCTCCTACGAGCAGTACTTC. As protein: CASSPFEGAQSSYEQYF.

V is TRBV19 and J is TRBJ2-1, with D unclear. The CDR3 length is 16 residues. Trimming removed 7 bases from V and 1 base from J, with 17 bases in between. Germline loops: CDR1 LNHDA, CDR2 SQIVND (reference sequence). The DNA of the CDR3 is TGTGCCAGTAACCCCCATGGAGAAGGTTCCTACAATGAGCAGTTCTTC. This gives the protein CASNPHGEGSYNEQFF.

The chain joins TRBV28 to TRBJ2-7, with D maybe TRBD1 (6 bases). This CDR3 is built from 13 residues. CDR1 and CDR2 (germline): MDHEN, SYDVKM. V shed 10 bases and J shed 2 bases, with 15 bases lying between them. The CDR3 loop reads CATSDRITYEQYF. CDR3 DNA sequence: TGTGCCACCTCGGACAGAATCACCTACGAGCAGTACTTC. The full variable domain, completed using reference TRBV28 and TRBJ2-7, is DVKVTQSSRYLVKRTGEKVFLECVQDMDHENMFWYRQDPGLGLRLIYFSYDVKMKEKGDIPEGYSVSREKKERFSLILESASTNQTSMYLCATSDRITYEQYFGPGTRLTVT.

The CDR3 spells CATNRGDSSTDTQYF. Written as DNA, the CDR3 is TGTGCCACCAATCGAGGGGACTCGAGCACAGATACGCAGTATTTT. This chain uses TRBV2 with TRBJ2-3; D might be TRBD2 (6 bases). The ends were cut back, 10 bases at V and 0 bases at J, with 17 bases in the middle. Germline assignment: CDR1 SNHLY and CDR2 FYNNEI. The CDR3 consists of 15 residues. Full variable domain (remainder filled in from reference TRBV2 and TRBJ2-3): EPEVTQTPSHQVTQMGQEVILRCVPISNHLYFYWYRQILGQKVEFLVSFYNNEISEKSEIFDDQFSVERPDGSNFTLKIRSTKLEDSAMYFCATNRGDSSTDTQYFGPGTRLTVL.

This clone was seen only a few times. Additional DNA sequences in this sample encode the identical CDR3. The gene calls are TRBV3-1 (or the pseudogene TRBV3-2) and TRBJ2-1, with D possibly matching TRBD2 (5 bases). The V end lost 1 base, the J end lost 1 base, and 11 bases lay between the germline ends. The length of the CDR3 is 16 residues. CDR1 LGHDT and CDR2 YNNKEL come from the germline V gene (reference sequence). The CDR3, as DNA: TGTGCCAGCAGCCAAGGGCTAGCTGATTCCTACAATGAGCAGTTCTTC. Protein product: CASSQGLADSYNEQFF.